These T cell receptor beta chains were read from a single sample in a study of T cells in Graves' hyperthyroidism and ophthalmopathy. TCRdb itself ran the multiplex PCR reads through MiXCR, one entry per CDR3 protein. The table lists 270,000 or so distinct CDR3 sequences, approximately 16% of them singletons. Sample: blood. Receptors were obtained from a woman aged 45 to 65 with Graves' hyperthyroidism that later progressed to Graves' ophthalmopathy. Both conserved end residues are part of each CDR3. The D gene is left open where the match is weak. Each size is once, few, many or a size class.

length	D	size	V	J	CDR3	DNA
16	-	once	TRBV7-9	TRBJ2-7	CASSLFGRDAHYEQYF	TGTGCCAGCAGCTTATTCGGCCGGGACGCCCACTACGAGCAGTACTTC
14	TRBD1	many	TRBV11-2	TRBJ1-4	CASSRDRAEEKLFF	TGTGCCAGCAGCCGGGACAGGGCCGAAGAAAAACTGTTTTTT
13	-	many	TRBV20-1	TRBJ1-5	CSARNRPNQPQHF	TGCAGTGCCAGGAACAGGCCCAATCAGCCCCAGCATTTT
15	-	few	TRBV19	TRBJ1-5	CASSIGRNFNQPQHF	TGTGCCAGTAGTATCGGACGGAATTTCAATCAGCCCCAGCATTTT
16	TRBD1	many	TRBV28	TRBJ2-4	CASSRPGTGRRLIQYF	TGTGCCAGCAGTCGCCCCGGGACAGGGAGGCGGCTCATTCAGTACTTC
14	-	few	TRBV18	TRBJ1-5	CASSLVGGNQPQHF	TGTGCCAGCTCCCTAGTTGGAGGCAATCAGCCCCAGCATTTT
14	-	many	TRBV28	TRBJ2-3	CASSTSLVSDTQYF	TGTGCCAGCAGCACTTCGTTAGTCTCAGATACGCAGTATTTT
15	TRBD1	many	TRBV5-1	TRBJ2-1	CASMTTGGSHNEQFF	TGCGCCAGCATGACGACAGGGGGCAGTCACAATGAGCAGTTCTTC
16	TRBD2	many	TRBV20-1	TRBJ2-7	CSARGGASGTFYEQYF	TGCAGTGCTAGAGGTGGGGCTAGCGGGACCTTCTACGAGCAGTACTTC
15	-	many	TRBV19	TRBJ2-1	CASSKVPVFYNEQFF	TGTGCCAGTAGTAAGGTTCCGGTTTTTTACAATGAGCAGTTCTTC